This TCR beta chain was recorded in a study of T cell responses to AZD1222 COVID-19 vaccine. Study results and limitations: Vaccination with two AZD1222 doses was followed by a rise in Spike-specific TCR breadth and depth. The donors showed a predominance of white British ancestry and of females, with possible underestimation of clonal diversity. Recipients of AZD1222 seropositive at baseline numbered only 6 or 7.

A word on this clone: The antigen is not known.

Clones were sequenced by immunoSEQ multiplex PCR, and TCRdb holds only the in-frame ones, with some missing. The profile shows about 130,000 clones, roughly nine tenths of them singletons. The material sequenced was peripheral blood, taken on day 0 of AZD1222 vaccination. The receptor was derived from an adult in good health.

For the CDR3, the DNA is TGTGCCAGCTCACCAAAGTTCGTAGCTAATGAAAAACTGTTTTTT. Translating it yields CASSPKFVANEKLFF. This sequence joins TRBV18 and TRBJ1-4; D is unresolved. Germline V gene sequence: CDR1 KGHSH, CDR2 LQKENI. Trimming cost V 2 bases and J 3 bases, with 10 bases left between them. CDR3 length: 15 amino acids.